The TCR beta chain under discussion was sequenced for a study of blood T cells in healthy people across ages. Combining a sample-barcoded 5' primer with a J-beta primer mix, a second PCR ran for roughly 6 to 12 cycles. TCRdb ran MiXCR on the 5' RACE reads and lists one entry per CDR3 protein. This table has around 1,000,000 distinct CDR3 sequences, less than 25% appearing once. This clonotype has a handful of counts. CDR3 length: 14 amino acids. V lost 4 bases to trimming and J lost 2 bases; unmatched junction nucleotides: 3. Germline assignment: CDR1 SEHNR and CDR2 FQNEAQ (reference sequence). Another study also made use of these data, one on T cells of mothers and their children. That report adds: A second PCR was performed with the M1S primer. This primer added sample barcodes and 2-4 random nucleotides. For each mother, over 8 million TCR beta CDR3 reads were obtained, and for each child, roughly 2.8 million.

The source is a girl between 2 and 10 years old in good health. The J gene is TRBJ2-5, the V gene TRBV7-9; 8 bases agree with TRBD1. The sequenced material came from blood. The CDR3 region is CASSSRDRQETQYF. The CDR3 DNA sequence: TGTGCCAGCAGCTCAAGGGACAGGCAAGAGACCCAGTACTTC. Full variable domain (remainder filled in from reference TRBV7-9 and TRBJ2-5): DTGVSQNPRHKITKRGQNVTFRCDPISEHNRLYWYRQTLGQGPEFLTYFQNEAQLEKSRLLSDRFSAERPKGSFSTLEIQRTEQGDSAMYLCASSSRDRQETQYFGPGTRLLVL.